The clone carrying this TCR beta chain was seen once. Its antigen remains unidentified. Primers used in a second PCR of roughly 7 to 11 cycles were a sample-barcoded 5' primer and a J-beta primer mix. A template-switch adaptor with 12 random nucleotides tagged each cDNA molecule. CDR3-containing paired-end reads numbering at least 2.5 million came from each sample. One entry per CDR3 protein results from TCRdb running MiXCR on the 5' RACE reads. The sample includes roughly 1 million distinct CDR3 sequences, approximately 25% of them seen just once. This sample was included in a study of blood T cells in healthy people across ages. Study-wide points: With age, beta diversity per million T cells declined roughly linearly, significantly by over 35.

Germline CDR1 is MNHNS and CDR2 is SASEGT. The V and J ends lost 6 bases and 0 bases respectively, with 20 bases between them. This CDR3 is 18 amino acids long. This sample also belongs to another study, concerning T cells of mothers and their children.

This receptor was obtained from a girl aged 2-10 years in good health. The V and J genes are TRBV6-1 and TRBJ1-4, with D perhaps TRBD1 (5 bases). Sequencing was carried out using blood. The CDR3 DNA follows: TGTGCCAGCAGGAATGGGCCGGGACGAAAAGCAACTAATGAAAAACTGTTTTTT. It translates to CASRNGPGRKATNEKLFF.